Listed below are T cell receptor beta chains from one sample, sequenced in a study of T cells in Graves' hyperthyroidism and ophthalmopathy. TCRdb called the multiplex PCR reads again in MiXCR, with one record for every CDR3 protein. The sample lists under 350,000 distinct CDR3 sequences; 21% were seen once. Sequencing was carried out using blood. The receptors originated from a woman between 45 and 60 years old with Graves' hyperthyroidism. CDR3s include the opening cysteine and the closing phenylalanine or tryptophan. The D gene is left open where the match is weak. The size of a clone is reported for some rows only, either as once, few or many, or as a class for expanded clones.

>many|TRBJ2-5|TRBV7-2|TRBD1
TGTGCCAGCAGCGTCCGGGACAGGGGTGAGACCCAGTACTTC
CASSVRDRGETQYF
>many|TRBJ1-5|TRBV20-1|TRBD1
TGCAGTGCTTGGACAGGTTCGAGCAATCAGCCCCAGCATTTT
CSAWTGSSNQPQHF
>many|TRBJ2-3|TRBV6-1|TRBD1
TGTGCCAGCAGGGAAGACAGGGATGGCACAGATACGCAGTATTTT
CASREDRDGTDTQYF
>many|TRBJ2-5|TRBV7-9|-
TGTGCCAGCAGCATCCGGGAGACCCAGTACTTC
CASSIRETQYF
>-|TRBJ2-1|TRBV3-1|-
TGTGCCAGCAGCCTTTCGGGGGAGCAGTTCTTC
CASSLSGEQFF
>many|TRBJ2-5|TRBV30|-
TGTGCCTGGTCTCAACAGGGACCTCAGTACTTC
CAWSQQGPQYF
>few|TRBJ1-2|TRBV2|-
TGTGCCAGCAGTGAAACGGGGATTAGCGGCTACACCTTC
CASSETGISGYTF
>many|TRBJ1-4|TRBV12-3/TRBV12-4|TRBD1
TGTGCCAGCAGTTTAGTAGCAGGGGGCCCTAATGAAAAACTGTTTTTT
CASSLVAGGPNEKLFF
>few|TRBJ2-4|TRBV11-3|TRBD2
TGTGCCAGCAGCTTAGTCCTAGCGGGAGTGTCCCTAGCCAAAAACATTCAGTACTTC
CASSLVLAGVSLAKNIQYF
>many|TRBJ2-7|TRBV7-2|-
TGTGCCAGCAGTGTGATAGACGGTTGGGAGCAGTACTTC
CASSVIDGWEQYF
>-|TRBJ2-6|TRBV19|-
TGTGCCAGTAGTATTGGGGCAGGGGCTGGGGCCAACGTCCTGACTTTC
CASSIGAGAGANVLTF
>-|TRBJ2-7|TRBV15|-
TGTGCCACCAGCAGAGGACAGTCAGAGAGGGTCGAGCAGTACTTC
CATSRGQSERVEQYF
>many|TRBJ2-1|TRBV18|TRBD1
TGTGCCAGCTCTCCTACGGACAGGGGGAATGAGCAGTTCTTC
CASSPTDRGNEQFF